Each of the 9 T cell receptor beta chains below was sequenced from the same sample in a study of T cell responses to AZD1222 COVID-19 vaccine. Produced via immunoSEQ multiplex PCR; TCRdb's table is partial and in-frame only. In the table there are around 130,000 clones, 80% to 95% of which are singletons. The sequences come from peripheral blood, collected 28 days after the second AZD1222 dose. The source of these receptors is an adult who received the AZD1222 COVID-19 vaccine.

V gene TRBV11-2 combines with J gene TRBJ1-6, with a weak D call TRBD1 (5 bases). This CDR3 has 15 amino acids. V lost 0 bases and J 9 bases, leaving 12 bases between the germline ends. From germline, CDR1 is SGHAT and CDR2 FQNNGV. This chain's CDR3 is CASSLDWQGGSPLHF. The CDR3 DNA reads TGTGCCAGCAGCTTAGACTGGCAGGGAGGTTCACCCCTCCACTTT. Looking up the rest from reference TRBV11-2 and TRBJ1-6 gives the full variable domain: EAGVAQSPRYKIIEKRQSVAFWCNPISGHATLYWYQQILGQGPKLLIQFQNNGVVDDSQLPKDRFSAERLKGVDSTLKIQPAKLEDSAVYLCASSLDWQGGSPLHFGNGTRLTVT.

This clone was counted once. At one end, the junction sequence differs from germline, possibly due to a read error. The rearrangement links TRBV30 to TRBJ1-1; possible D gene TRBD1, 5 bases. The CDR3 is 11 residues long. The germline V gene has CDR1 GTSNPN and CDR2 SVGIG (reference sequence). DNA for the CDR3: TGCGCGGGGGAAAAGGACACTGAAGCTTTCTTT. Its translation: CAGEKDTEAFF.

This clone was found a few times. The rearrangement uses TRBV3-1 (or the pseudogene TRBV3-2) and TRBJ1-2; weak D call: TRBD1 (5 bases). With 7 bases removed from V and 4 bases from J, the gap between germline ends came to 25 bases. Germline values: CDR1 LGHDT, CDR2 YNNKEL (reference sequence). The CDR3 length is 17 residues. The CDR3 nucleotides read TGTGCCAGCAACACCACTTACCGACAGACACCCCGCTATGGCTACACCTTC. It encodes CASNTTYRQTPRYGYTF.

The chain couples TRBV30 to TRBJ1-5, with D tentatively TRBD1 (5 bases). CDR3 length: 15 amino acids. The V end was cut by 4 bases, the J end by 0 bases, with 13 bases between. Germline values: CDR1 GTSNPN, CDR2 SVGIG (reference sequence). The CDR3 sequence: CAWTLGLNSNQPQHF. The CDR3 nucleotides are TGTGCCTGGACTTTGGGACTCAATAGCAATCAGCCCCAGCATTTT.

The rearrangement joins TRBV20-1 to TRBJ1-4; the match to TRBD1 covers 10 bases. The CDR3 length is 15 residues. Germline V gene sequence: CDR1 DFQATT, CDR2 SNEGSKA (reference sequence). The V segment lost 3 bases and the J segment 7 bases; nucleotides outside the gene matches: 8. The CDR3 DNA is TGCAGTGCTAGTCCTCCGGGACAGGGGAGTGAAAAACTGTTTTTT. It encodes CSASPPGQGSEKLFF.

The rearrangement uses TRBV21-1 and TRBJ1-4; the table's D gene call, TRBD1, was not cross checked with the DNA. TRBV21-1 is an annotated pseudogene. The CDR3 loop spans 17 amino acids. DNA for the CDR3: TGTGCCAGCAGCAAACCGAAAGGGACAGTGTTCAATGAAAAACTGTTTTTT. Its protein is CASSKPKGTVFNEKLFF.

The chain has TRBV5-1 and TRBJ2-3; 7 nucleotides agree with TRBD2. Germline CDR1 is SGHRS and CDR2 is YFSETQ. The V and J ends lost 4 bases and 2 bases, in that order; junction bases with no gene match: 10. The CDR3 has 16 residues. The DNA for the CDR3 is TGCGCCAGCAGCCCGGAGCCGGGACTACCCACAGATACGCAGTATTTT. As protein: CASSPEPGLPTDTQYF.

The CDR3 DNA sequence: TGTGCCAGCAGTTTGAGACAGCTTAACACCGGGGAGCTGTTTTTT. Translated, it gives CASSLRQLNTGELFF. The chain uses TRBV27 and TRBJ2-2; D perhaps matches TRBD1 (5 bases). CDR1 is MNHEY, CDR2 SMNVEV, per germline (reference sequence). CDR3 length: 15 residues. Trimming pared 3 bases from V and 2 bases from J, leaving 10 bases between.

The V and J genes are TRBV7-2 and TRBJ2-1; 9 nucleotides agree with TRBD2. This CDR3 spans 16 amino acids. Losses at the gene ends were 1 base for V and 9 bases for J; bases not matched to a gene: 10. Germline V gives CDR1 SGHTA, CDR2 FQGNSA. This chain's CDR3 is CASSLVSAGGRGEQFF. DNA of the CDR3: TGTGCCAGCAGCTTAGTTTCCGCGGGGGGGCGCGGTGAGCAGTTCTTC.